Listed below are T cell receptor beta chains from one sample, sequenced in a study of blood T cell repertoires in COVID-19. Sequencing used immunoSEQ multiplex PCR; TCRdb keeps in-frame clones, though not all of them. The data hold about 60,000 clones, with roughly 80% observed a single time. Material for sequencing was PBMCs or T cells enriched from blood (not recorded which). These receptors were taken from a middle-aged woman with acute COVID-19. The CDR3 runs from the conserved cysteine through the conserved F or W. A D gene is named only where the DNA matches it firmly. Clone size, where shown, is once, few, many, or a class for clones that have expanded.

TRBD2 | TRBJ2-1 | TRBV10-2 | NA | TGCGCCAGCAGTACTAGCGGGAGTTACAATGAGCAGTTCTTC | CASSTSGSYNEQFF
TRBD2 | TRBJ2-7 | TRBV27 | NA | TGTGCCAGCAGCATAGGCACTAGCGGGAGCTACGAGCAGTACTTC | CASSIGTSGSYEQYF
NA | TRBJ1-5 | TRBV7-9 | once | TGTGCCAGCAGCTTTCGGGACACCGATCAGCCCCAGCATTTT | CASSFRDTDQPQHF
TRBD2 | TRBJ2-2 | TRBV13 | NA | TGTGCCAGCAGCTTAGGGGGACTAGCGGGAGTTCACACCGGGGAGCTGTTTTTT | CASSLGGLAGVHTGELFF
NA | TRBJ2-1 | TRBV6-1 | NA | TGTGCCAGCAGTGAGTCCGCTTCGGGTGTCGCTGAGCAGTTCTTC | CASSESASGVAEQFF
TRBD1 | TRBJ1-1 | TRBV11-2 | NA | TGTGCCAGCAGCATCCACAGGGGGCCGAGCACTGAAGCTTTCTTT | CASSIHRGPSTEAFF
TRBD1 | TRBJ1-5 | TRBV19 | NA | TGTGCCAGTAGTACGGACAGGGGAGGCCAGCCCCAGCATTTT | CASSTDRGGQPQHF
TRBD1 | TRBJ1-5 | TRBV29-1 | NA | TGCAGCGTCGGCAGGGGGCGCGATCAGCCCCAGCATTTT | CSVGRGRDQPQHF
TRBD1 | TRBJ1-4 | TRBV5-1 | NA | TGCGCCAGCAGCTTGGGAGGGACAGCCGAAAAACTGTTTTTT | CASSLGGTAEKLFF
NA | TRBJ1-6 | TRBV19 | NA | TGTGCCAGTAGTCAACAGGGCCCCTATAATTCACCCCTCCACTTT | CASSQQGPYNSPLHF
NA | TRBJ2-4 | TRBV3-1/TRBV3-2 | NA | TGTGCCAGCAGCCAACGCGGGGAAAACATTCAGTACTTC | CASSQRGENIQYF
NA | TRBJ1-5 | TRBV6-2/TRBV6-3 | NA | TGTGCCAGCAGTGGAGGGTTTCCTCAGCCCCAGCATTTT | CASSGGFPQPQHF
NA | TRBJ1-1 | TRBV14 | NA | TGTGCCAGCAGCCAATTAATCCGGGGAGAAGCTTTCTTT | CASSQLIRGEAFF
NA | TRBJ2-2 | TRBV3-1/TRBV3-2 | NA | TGTGCCAGCAGCCCAGTTATCGCCGGGGAGCTGTTTTTT | CASSPVIAGELFF
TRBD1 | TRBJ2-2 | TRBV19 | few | TGTGCCAGTAGTATACAGGGGGACACCGGGGAGCTGTTTTTT | CASSIQGDTGELFF
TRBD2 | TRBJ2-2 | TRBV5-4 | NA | TGTGCCAGCAGCCCCTCACTAGCGGGGGTCGACGGGGAGCTGTTTTTT | CASSPSLAGVDGELFF
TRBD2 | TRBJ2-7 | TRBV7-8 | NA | TGTGCCAGCAGCGGGGACAGCGGGAGGGGATACGAGCAGTACTTC | CASSGDSGRGYEQYF
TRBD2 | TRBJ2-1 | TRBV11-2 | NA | TGTGCCAGCAGCCCCAGCGGGACCCCCTACAATGAGCAGTTCTTC | CASSPSGTPYNEQFF
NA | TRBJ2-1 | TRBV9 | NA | TGTGCCAGCAGCGTGAGAGACAATGAGCAGTTCTTC | CASSVRDNEQFF
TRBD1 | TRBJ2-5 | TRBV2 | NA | TGTGCCAGCAGGCGTGACAGGGACCATGAGACCCAGTACTTC | CASRRDRDHETQYF
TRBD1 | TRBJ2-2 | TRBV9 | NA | TGTGCCAGCAGCGTTTTTGTGGGACAGGGGTCCGACACCGGGGAGCTGTTTTTT | CASSVFVGQGSDTGELFF
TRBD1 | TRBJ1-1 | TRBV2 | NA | TGTGCCAGCAGGCCCCGGGACAGGGGAGTTGGCACTGAAGCTTTCTTT | CASRPRDRGVGTEAFF
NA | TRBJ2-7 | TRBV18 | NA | TGTGCCAGCTCACCAGGGGCAGGTTCCCCCCACGAGCAGTACTTC | CASSPGAGSPHEQYF
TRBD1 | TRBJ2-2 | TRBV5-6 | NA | TGTGCCAGCATCCGGACAGGAGGAGACACCGGGGAGCTGTTTTTT | CASIRTGGDTGELFF
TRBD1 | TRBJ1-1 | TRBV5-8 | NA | TGTGCCAGCAGGCACGACAGGGAAGCGGGCACTGAAGCTTTCTTT | CASRHDREAGTEAFF
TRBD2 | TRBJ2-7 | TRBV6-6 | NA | TGTGCCAGCCGACTAGCGGGGAACCAATACTTC | CASRLAGNQYF
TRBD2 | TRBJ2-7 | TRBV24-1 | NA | TGTGCCACCCTCGGGGGACTAGCGGGACCCTTACCCCACGCTCCCTACGAGCAGTACTTC | CATLGGLAGPLPHAPYEQYF
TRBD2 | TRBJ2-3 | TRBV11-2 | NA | TGTGCCAGCAGCCCAGGACTAGAGGCGGATACGCAGTATTTT | CASSPGLEADTQYF
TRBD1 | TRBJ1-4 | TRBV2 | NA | TGTGCCAGCAGTGTCCAGGGGGCTCAAGAAAAACTGTTTTTT | CASSVQGAQEKLFF
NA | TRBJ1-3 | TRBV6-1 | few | TGTGCCAGCAGTGAAGGGACAGTTGGAAACACCATATATTTT | CASSEGTVGNTIYF
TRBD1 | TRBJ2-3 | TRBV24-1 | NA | TGTGCCACGGGGGACAGGGGCCCTAGCACAGATACGCAGTATTTT | CATGDRGPSTDTQYF
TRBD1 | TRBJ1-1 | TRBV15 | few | TGTGCCACCAGCAGACTCCGACAGGGGGGCACTGAAGCTTTCTTT | CATSRLRQGGTEAFF
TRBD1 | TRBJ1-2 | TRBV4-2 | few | TGTGCCAGCAGCCAAGCAAGGGCTACTGGACAGGAATATGGCTACACCTTC | CASSQARATGQEYGYTF
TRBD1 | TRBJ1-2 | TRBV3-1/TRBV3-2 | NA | TGTGCCAGCAGCCAAGATGACAGGGTCGGCGGCTACACCTTC | CASSQDDRVGGYTF
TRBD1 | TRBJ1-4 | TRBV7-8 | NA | TGTGCCAGCAGCCCTGGGACAGGGGATAATGAAAAACTGTTTTTT | CASSPGTGDNEKLFF
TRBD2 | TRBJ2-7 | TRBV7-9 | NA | TGTGCCAGCTCCTTAGCGGGAGCCCACTACGAGCAGTACTTC | CASSLAGAHYEQYF
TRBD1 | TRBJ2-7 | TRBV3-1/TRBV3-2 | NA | TGTGCCAGCAGCCCCTCGGGACAGGTGAGGTACGAGCAGTACTTC | CASSPSGQVRYEQYF
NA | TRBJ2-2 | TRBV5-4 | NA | TGTGCCAGCAGCGAGGGGACGGACAGTCAGAACACCGGGGAGCTGTTTTTT | CASSEGTDSQNTGELFF
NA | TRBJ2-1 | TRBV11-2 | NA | TGTGCCAGCAGCCCCTCGGGGATCTCCTACAATGAGCAGTTCTTC | CASSPSGISYNEQFF
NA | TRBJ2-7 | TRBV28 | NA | TGTGCCAGCAGGGCCCCAGGAGAGCAGTACTTC | CASRAPGEQYF
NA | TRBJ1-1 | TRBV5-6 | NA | TGTGCCAGCAGCGGGCTGGGACACGAGGCTTTCTTT | CASSGLGHEAFF
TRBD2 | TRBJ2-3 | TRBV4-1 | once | TGCGCCAGCAGCCTAGCGGGAGGATACACAGATACGCAGTATTTT | CASSLAGGYTDTQYF
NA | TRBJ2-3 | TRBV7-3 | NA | TGTGCCAGCAGCTTAATGCGGGGAAGCACAGATACGCAGTATTTT | CASSLMRGSTDTQYF
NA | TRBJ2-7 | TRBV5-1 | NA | TGCGCCAGCAGCTTGGATACTCAGCCAGGCTGGTCCTACGAGCAGTACTTC | CASSLDTQPGWSYEQYF
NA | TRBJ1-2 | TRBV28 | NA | TGTGCCAGCAGTTTAAGGCCCCTACAGGGCCATGGCTACACCTTC | CASSLRPLQGHGYTF
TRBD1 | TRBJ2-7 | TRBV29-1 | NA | TGCAGCGCCCGACTTCCGGGACAGAGGACCTACGAGCAGTACTTC | CSARLPGQRTYEQYF
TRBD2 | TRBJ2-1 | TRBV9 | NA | TGTGCCAGCAGCCCTCGGGGGGCCTACAATGAGCAGTTCTTC | CASSPRGAYNEQFF
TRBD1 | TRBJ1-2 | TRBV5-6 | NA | TGTGCCAGCAGCCAAAGACAGGGGAGATTGCGGAACTATGGCTACACCTTC | CASSQRQGRLRNYGYTF
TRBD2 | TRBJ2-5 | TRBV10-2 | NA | TGCGCCAGCAGGATGAGCGGGGAACAAGAGACCCAGTACTTC | CASRMSGEQETQYF
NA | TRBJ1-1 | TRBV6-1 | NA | TGTGCCAGCAGTGATTCGTGGGCGGGAGTCGACACTGAAGCTTTCTTT | CASSDSWAGVDTEAFF